What follows describes a single TCR beta chain. Antigen: not known. An end of the junction does not agree with germline; a read error may underlie this. The sample originates from a study of CD8 T cells in ankylosing spondylitis. The study, taken as a whole, reports: One TCR beta motif, made up of fewer than 10 highly homologous variants, appeared characteristic of ankylosing spondylitis blood. Enrichment of disease-linked clones was reportedly significant in matched ankylosing spondylitis synovial fluid.

Molecular-barcoded quantitative 5'-RACE produced these TCR beta libraries. TCRdb fed the 5' RACE reads into MiXCR, producing one record per CDR3 protein. The sample lists about 140,000 distinct CDR3 sequences, approximately 8.4% occurring once. CDR1 and CDR2 (germline): SGHVS, FQNEAQ. CDR3 length: 16 residues. The sequence was collected from a male donor with ankylosing spondylitis. Input material: synovial fluid, either unsorted or a sorted T cell fraction (not recorded which). The V call is TRBV7-8, the J call TRBJ2-5, with 12 bases matching TRBD2. CDR3 coding DNA: TGTGCCAGCAGCCTCCGACTAGCGGGAGACCAAGAGACCCGGTACTTC. Protein sequence: CASSLRLAGDQETRYF. The full variable domain, its missing parts supplied by reference TRBV7-8 and TRBJ2-5, is GAGVSQSPRYKVAKRGQDVALRCDPISGHVSLFWYQQALGQGPEFLTYFQNEAQLDKSGLPSDRFFAERPEGSVSTLKIQRTQQEDSAVYLCASSLRLAGDQETRYFGPGTRLLVL.